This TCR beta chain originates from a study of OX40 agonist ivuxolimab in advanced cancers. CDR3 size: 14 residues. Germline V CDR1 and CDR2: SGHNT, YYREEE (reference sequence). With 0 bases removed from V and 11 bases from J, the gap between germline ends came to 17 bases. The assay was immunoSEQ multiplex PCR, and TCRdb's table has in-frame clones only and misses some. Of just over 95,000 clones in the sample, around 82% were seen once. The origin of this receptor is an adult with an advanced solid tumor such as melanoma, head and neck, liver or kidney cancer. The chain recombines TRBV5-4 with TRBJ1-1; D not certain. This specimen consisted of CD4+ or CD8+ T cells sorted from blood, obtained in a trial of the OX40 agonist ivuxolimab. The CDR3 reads CASSLAGNVFRAFF. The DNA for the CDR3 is TGTGCCAGCAGCTTGGCTGGCAATGTTTTTCGGGCTTTCTTT.